Listed here is a single T cell receptor (beta chain). The CDR3 is made up of 17 amino acids. Trimming took off 3 bases at V and 5 bases at J, with 20 bases between the two ends. The germline V gene has CDR1 MGHDK and CDR2 SYGVNS. These data originate in a study of human CD4 T cells and Enterobacteriaceae. The memory gate held CD4+ cells that were not CD45RA+CCR7+CD95- naive cells, over 95% pure. Ex vivo total memory CD4+ samples were deeply sequenced, detecting one cell in 200,000. Assay used: immunoSEQ multiplex PCR; TCRdb lists only in-frame clones, some missing. Of approximately 26,000 clones in the sample, approximately 78% were seen once.

The sample comprised memory CD4+ T cells from blood. The rearrangement uses TRBV25-1 and TRBJ1-5; possible D gene TRBD1, 6 bases. The TCR comes from a human donor in good health. CDR3 in amino acids: CASSERQAPVPDQPQHF. CDR3 coding DNA: TGTGCCAGCAGTGAGAGACAGGCCCCGGTTCCAGATCAGCCCCAGCATTTT.